This T cell receptor beta chain was recorded in a study of shared clonotypes between healthy human individuals. Study summary: Plates per donor: three CD4 naive, three CD4 memory, two CD8 naive, one CD8 memory.

How the authors handled the data: Because ImmunoSEQ provided only junction sequences with no quality scores, the filtering differed. The table came from immunoSEQ multiplex PCR; TCRdb's copy has only in-frame clones and leaves some out. Clone size and V and J calls were adopted from that table, with D and trimming inferred from the DNA. The sample yields 700,000 or so clones, around 72% seen once. Every contributor of samples was a Caucasian grown-up residing in Nashville, Tennessee. The TCR comes from a woman aged 25 to 45 in good health. The material sequenced was memory CD4+ T cells sorted from blood. Noted subset: CD45RA-negative fraction.

CDR3 amino acids: CASTHRLGKETQYF. CDR3 coding DNA: TGTGCCAGCACCCACCGACTAGGAAAAGAGACCCAGTACTTC. The V call is TRBV11-2, the J call TRBJ2-5, with D possibly TRBD2 on 6 matching bases. Germline V gene data show CDR1 as SGHAT and CDR2 as FQNNGV. This CDR3 spans 14 amino acids. Deletions cut 7 bases from V and 3 bases from J, with 15 bases between.